This T cell receptor (beta chain) is from a study of cytomegalovirus exposure and HLA in healthy donors. Study-wide results and limits: Being indistinguishable, some V segments were excluded, TRBV6-2 and TRBV6-3 among them.

Germline V CDR1 and CDR2: SSHAT, FNYEAQ (reference sequence). The CDR3 contains 14 residues. Points on this clone: Antigen specificity is unknown. Compared with germline, one end of the junction differs, possibly owing to a read error.

A multiplex PCR was run with 60 Vbeta primers and 13 Jbeta primers. Profiled with immunoSEQ multiplex PCR; TCRdb holds only in-frame clones, not every one. Here the sample spans 190,000 or so clones, over 75% being singletons. The chain uses TRBV7-7 and TRBJ2-5; unclear D gene. The receptor comes from a boy between 2 and 10 years old in good health and CMV-seronegative. Sequenced material: PBMCs. The CDR3 region is CASSLSQAQETQYF. In nucleotides, the CDR3 is TGTGCTAGCAGCTTAAGTCAAGCCCAAGAGACCCAGTACTTC.